This is a list of T cell receptor beta chains from one sample in a study of shared clonotypes between healthy human individuals. Measured with immunoSEQ multiplex PCR; TCRdb has only the in-frame clones, and not every one. The sample contains approximately 1,000,000 clones, around 77% of which appear only once. The source material was memory CD4+ T cells from PBMCs. Receptors were obtained from a man younger than 30 in good health. Some clones in this sample may be carry-over from other donors' samples. Each CDR3 is given with its conserved first and last residue. The D gene is left open where the match is weak. Size is stated for part of the rows, as once, few or many counts, or as a class when the clone is expanded.

TRBJ2-5	TRBD2	TRBV27	once	TGTGCCAGCAGAAGAAGCGGGAGGGCGGGGGAGACCCAGTACTTC	CASRRSGRAGETQYF
TRBJ2-7	TRBD2	TRBV5-1	NA	TGCGCCAGCAGCTTTTCCGGGACTACGGGTGACGAGCAGTACTTC	CASSFSGTTGDEQYF
TRBJ2-1	TRBD2	TRBV19	NA	TGTGCCAGTCGAGCGGGAGGGTCCTACAATGAGCAGTTCTTC	CASRAGGSYNEQFF
TRBJ2-5	TRBD1	TRBV29-1	NA	TGCAGCGTTGAAGATCGGGACAGGGGCGGAGAGACCCAGTACTTC	CSVEDRDRGGETQYF
TRBJ1-1	TRBD1	TRBV6-1	NA	TGTGCCAGCAGTGATCCCCGCGACAGGGGAGCGGGAGGCGAAGCTTTCTTT	CASSDPRDRGAGGEAFF
TRBJ1-2	NA	TRBV11-2	NA	TGTGCCAGCAGCTTAACCTCAGGGGTCGGGGCGGATGGCTACACCTTC	CASSLTSGVGADGYTF
TRBJ1-1	NA	TRBV7-2	NA	TGTGCCAGCAGCTTAACCTTCGGCGGCGACTCGAACACTGAAGCTTTCTTT	CASSLTFGGDSNTEAFF
TRBJ2-2	TRBD1	TRBV28	NA	TGTGCCAGCAGTTTAGTGGGACAGACAACCGGGGAGCTGTTTTTT	CASSLVGQTTGELFF
TRBJ1-1	NA	TRBV30	few	TGTGCCTGGAGTGTACAGGCTGGGACTGAAGCTTTCTTT	CAWSVQAGTEAFF
TRBJ2-1	NA	TRBV5-6	once	TGTGCCAGCAAGCCGGTAGGGAGCTCCTACAATGAGCAGTTCTTC	CASKPVGSSYNEQFF
TRBJ1-1	NA	TRBV28	NA	TGTGCCACCCACCTGGGAGTGGGTATTGGTGAAGCTTTCTTT	CATHLGVGIGEAFF
TRBJ2-3	NA	TRBV28	NA	TGTGCCAGCAGTCCCCATAGGGAGCGGATCAATACGCAGTATTTT	CASSPHRERINTQYF
TRBJ1-5	NA	TRBV6-6	NA	TGTGCCAGCAGTTACTGGGGGCAGGGCAATCAGCCCCAGCATTTT	CASSYWGQGNQPQHF
TRBJ2-7	NA	TRBV9	NA	TGTGCCAGCAGCACCGGTTCCTACGAGCAGTACTTC	CASSTGSYEQYF
TRBJ1-2	NA	TRBV5-6	once	TGTGCCAGCAGCTTAGGAGAGAACTATGGCTACACCTTC	CASSLGENYGYTF
TRBJ1-5	NA	TRBV30	NA	TGTGCCTGGAGTGTAGGAACGGTTCATCAGCCCCAGCATTTT	CAWSVGTVHQPQHF
TRBJ1-1	NA	TRBV29-1	NA	TGCAGCGTTAGGAGGGCCGCCTACTCAAATATGAACACTGAAGCTTTCTTT	CSVRRAAYSNMNTEAFF
TRBJ1-4	NA	TRBV5-3	NA	TGTGCCAGAAGCTGCCCCAAAACAGGGCCATCTAATGAAAAACTGTTTTTT	CARSCPKTGPSNEKLFF
TRBJ2-2	NA	TRBV9	NA	TGTGCCAGCAGCGTAACAGCTTACCACACCGGGGAGCTGTTTTTT	CASSVTAYHTGELFF
TRBJ2-2	TRBD1	TRBV7-6	NA	TGTGCCAGCAGCCCCTCCGGGACAGGGACGGTCGGGGAGCTGTTTTTT	CASSPSGTGTVGELFF
TRBJ1-1	TRBD1	TRBV7-8	NA	TGTGCGGCCGGACCAGGGGGCAACACTGAAGCTTTCTTT	CAAGPGGNTEAFF
TRBJ2-2	TRBD2	TRBV11-2	NA	TGTGCCAGCAGCCCTGGGACTAGCGGATACACCGGGGAGCTGTTTTTT	CASSPGTSGYTGELFF
TRBJ2-1	NA	TRBV5-1	NA	TGCGCCAGCAGCTTGGGGCAGAGGAGCTCCTACAATGAGCAGTTCTTC	CASSLGQRSSYNEQFF
TRBJ2-7	NA	TRBV5-1	NA	TGCGCCAGCAGCCTGGACCCCACGCCCCAACTACGCGAGCAGTACTTC	CASSLDPTPQLREQYF
TRBJ1-1	TRBD1	TRBV29-1	NA	TGCAGCCAAGGGTTCTCTAGGACAGGGGGCGAAGTGGACACTGAAGCTTTCTTT	CSQGFSRTGGEVDTEAFF
TRBJ2-3	NA	TRBV7-8	NA	TGTGCCAGCAGCCCGATCGGGTTTAGGTCAGATACGCAGTATTTT	CASSPIGFRSDTQYF
TRBJ2-2	TRBD2	TRBV11-3	NA	TGTGCCAGCAGCAAACTAGCGGGAGTGTCCGGGGAGCTGTTTTTT	CASSKLAGVSGELFF
TRBJ2-7	NA	TRBV19	NA	TGTGCCAGTAGTCCCCCCGGGACCCATCCCGAGCAGTACTTC	CASSPPGTHPEQYF
TRBJ1-1	NA	TRBV4-2	NA	TGTGCCAGCAGCCAAGTGTGGGGGGAAAACACTGAAGCTTTCTTT	CASSQVWGENTEAFF
TRBJ2-7	NA	TRBV4-1	NA	TGCGCCAGCAGCCGAGGGAGGACGGACTCCTACGAGCAGTACTTC	CASSRGRTDSYEQYF
TRBJ2-3	TRBD2	TRBV7-2	once	TGTGCCAGCAAAATCGGCGGGAGACAGACAGATACGCAGTATTTT	CASKIGGRQTDTQYF